The 11 T cell receptor beta chains below all came from one sample that was sequenced in a study of blood T cell repertoires in COVID-19. Clones were read by immunoSEQ multiplex PCR, and TCRdb kept only the in-frame ones, dropping some. The sample consists of over 100,000 clones, 84% of them appearing once. Sequencing used peripheral blood. The receptor source for this set is a woman between 50 and 59 years old with acute or convalescent COVID-19.

J is TRBJ1-6 and V is TRBV7-2; TRBD1 is a possible D gene (6 bases). The CDR3 totals 15 residues. Germline V gene sequence: CDR1 SGHTA, CDR2 FQGNSA. The V gene lost 1 base and the J gene lost 8 bases, with 12 bases spanning the gap. CDR3 in amino acids: CASSLDRGGYSPLHF. The CDR3 bases are TGTGCCAGCAGCTTAGATAGGGGGGGGTATTCACCCCTCCACTTT.

A few counts support this clone. This chain uses TRBV18 with TRBJ1-1; D is perhaps TRBD1 (6 bases). The CDR3 extends over 16 amino acids. The V and J ends lost 4 bases and 4 bases respectively, with 19 bases between them. Germline V gene data show CDR1 as KGHSH and CDR2 as LQKENI. CDR3 residues: CASSRGGGGASTEAFF. CDR3 sequence (DNA): TGTGCCAGCTCACGTGGGGGCGGGGGCGCGAGCACTGAAGCTTTCTTT. Complete variable domain (other parts from reference TRBV18 and TRBJ1-1): NAGVMQNPRHLVRRRGQEARLRCSPMKGHSHVYWYRQLPEEGLKFMVYLQKENIIDESGMPKERFSAEFPKEGPSILRIQQVVRGDSAAYFCASSRGGGGASTEAFFGQGTRLTVV.

The sample holds a few counts of this clone. The V call is TRBV2, the J call TRBJ1-5; D ambiguous. V dropped 5 bases and J dropped 6 bases, with 8 bases sitting between them. Germline V gene data show CDR1 as SNHLY and CDR2 as FYNNEI. The CDR3 contains 12 residues. CDR3 region: CASSQDLQPQHF. In DNA, the CDR3 is TGTGCCAGCAGTCAAGATCTTCAGCCCCAGCATTTT. The full variable domain, its missing parts supplied by reference TRBV2 and TRBJ1-5, is EPEVTQTPSHQVTQMGQEVILRCVPISNHLYFYWYRQILGQKVEFLVSFYNNEISEKSEIFDDQFSVERPDGSNFTLKIRSTKLEDSAMYFCASSQDLQPQHFGDGTRLSIL.

This clone was detected a few times. Other nucleotide sequences from this sample produce the same CDR3. The V gene is TRBV5-1, the J gene TRBJ1-4, with 7 bases lining up with TRBD1. This CDR3 spans 15 amino acids. The trim removed 0 bases at V and 5 bases at J, leaving 4 bases unmatched. Germline CDR1 reads SGHRS; CDR2 reads YFSETQ. CDR3 DNA sequence: TGCGCCAGCAGCTTGGGTGCAGGGGGAAATGAAAAACTGTTTTTT. Its translation is CASSLGAGGNEKLFF.

This chain joins TRBV29-1 and TRBJ1-1, with TRBD1 identical over 7 bases. This CDR3 contains 15 residues. CDR1 is SQVTM, CDR2 ANQGSEA, per germline. J was trimmed by 0 bases and V by 7 bases; bases with no gene match: 11. CDR3 loop: CSGKQGWGMNTEAFF. Written as DNA, the CDR3 is TGCAGCGGTAAACAGGGGTGGGGGATGAACACTGAAGCTTTCTTT.

The rearrangement uses TRBV2 and TRBJ1-2; D is ambiguous. Deletions cut 8 bases from V and 2 bases from J, with 9 bases between. CDR1 and CDR2 (germline): SNHLY, FYNNEI. This CDR3 has 12 residues. The CDR3 loop is CASSDGNYGYTF. The CDR3 coding sequence is TGTGCCAGCTCAGACGGGAACTATGGCTACACCTTC.

In its sample, this clone was seen a few times. The CDR3 coding sequence is TGTGCCAGTACTCCGGGACAGTATAATTCACCCCTCCACTTT. This translates into CASTPGQYNSPLHF. The rearrangement links TRBV19 to TRBJ1-6; 7 bases are a match to TRBD1. The CDR3 sequence is 14 residues long. V was pared by 7 bases and J by 4 bases, with 4 bases of the junction left unmatched. Germline V gene lookup returns CDR1 LNHDA and CDR2 SQIVND (reference sequence).

The chain recombines TRBV5-8 with TRBJ2-2; 9 bases map to TRBD1. The CDR3 runs 15 residues. With V trimmed by 4 bases and J by 5 bases, 6 bases remained unmatched. Germline V gene sequence: CDR1 SGHTS, CDR2 YDEGEE. CDR3 protein: CASSGYRGRTGELFF. Here the CDR3 DNA reads TGTGCCAGCAGCGGATACAGGGGGCGGACCGGGGAGCTGTTTTTT.

The V and J genes are TRBV28 and TRBJ2-2; D gene unclear. The germline V and J ends were trimmed by 5 bases and 4 bases, with 5 bases remaining between them. The CDR3 extends over 12 amino acids. CDR1 is MDHEN and CDR2 is SYDVKM in the germline V gene. The chain's CDR3 is CASSVGTGELFF. The CDR3 nucleotides are TGTGCCAGCAGTGTCGGCACCGGGGAGCTGTTTTTT.

This chain connects TRBV9 to TRBJ1-4, with 9 bases lining up with TRBD1. From germline, CDR1 is SGDLS and CDR2 YYNGEE. Trimming took 3 bases from V and 5 from J; bases not matched to a gene: 11. CDR3 length equals 17 residues. The CDR3 DNA reads as TGTGCCAGCAGCGACTCCCGGGACAGGGAAGAAAATGAAAAACTGTTTTTT. This gives the protein CASSDSRDREENEKLFF.

The chain carries TRBV5-1 and TRBJ1-4; possibly TRBD1 for D (5 bases). Deletions cut 3 bases from V and 8 bases from J, with 14 bases between. CDR1 is SGHRS, CDR2 YFSETQ, per germline. The CDR3 sequence is 14 residues long. Here the CDR3 reads CASSSRGREEKLFF. CDR3 sequence (DNA): TGCGCCAGCAGCTCACGGGGGAGGGAAGAAAAACTGTTTTTT.